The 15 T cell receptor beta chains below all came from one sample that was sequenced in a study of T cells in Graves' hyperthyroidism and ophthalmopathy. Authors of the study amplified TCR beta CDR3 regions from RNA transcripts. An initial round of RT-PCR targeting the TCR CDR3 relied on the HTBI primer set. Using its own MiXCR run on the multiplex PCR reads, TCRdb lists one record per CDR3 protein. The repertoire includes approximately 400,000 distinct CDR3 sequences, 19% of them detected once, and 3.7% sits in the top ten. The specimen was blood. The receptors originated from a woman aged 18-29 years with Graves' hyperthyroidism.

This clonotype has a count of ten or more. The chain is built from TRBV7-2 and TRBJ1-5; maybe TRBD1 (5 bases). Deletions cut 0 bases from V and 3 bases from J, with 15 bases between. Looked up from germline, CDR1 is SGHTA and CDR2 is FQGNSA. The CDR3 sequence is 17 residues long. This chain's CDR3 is CASSLAVGTGINQPQHF. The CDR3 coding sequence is TGTGCCAGCAGCTTAGCGGTGGGTACAGGAATCAATCAGCCCCAGCATTTT.

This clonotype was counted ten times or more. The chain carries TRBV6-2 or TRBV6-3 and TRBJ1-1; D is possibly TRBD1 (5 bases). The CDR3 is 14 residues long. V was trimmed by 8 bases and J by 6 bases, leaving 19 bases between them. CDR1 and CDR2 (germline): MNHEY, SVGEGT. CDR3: CASDPVGEQAEAFF. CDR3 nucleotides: TGTGCCAGCGACCCCGTCGGTGAACAGGCTGAAGCTTTCTTT.

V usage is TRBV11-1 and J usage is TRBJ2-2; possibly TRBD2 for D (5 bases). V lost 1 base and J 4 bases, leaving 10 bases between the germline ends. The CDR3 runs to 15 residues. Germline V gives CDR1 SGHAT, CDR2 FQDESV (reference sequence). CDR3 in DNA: TGTGCCAGCAGCTTAGAGAGACGGGGCACCGGGGAGCTGTTTTTT. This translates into CASSLERRGTGELFF.

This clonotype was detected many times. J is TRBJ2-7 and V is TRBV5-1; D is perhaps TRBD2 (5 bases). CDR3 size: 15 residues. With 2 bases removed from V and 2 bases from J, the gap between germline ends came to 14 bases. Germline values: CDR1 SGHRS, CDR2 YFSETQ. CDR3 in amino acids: CASSLIGETTYEQYF. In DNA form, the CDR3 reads TGCGCCAGCAGCTTAATCGGGGAGACTACCTACGAGCAGTACTTC.

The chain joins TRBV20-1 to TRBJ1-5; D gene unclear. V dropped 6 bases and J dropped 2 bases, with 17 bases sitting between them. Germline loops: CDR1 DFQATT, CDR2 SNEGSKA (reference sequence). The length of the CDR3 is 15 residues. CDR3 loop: CSAPFRGPRNQPQHF. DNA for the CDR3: TGCAGTGCCCCTTTCAGAGGGCCTCGCAATCAGCCCCAGCATTTT.

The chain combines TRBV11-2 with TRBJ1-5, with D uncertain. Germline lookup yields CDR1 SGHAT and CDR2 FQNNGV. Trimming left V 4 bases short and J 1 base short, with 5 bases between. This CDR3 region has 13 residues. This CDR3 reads CASSSESNQPQHF. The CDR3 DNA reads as TGTGCCAGCAGCTCCGAGAGCAATCAGCCCCAGCATTTT.

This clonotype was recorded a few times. CDR3 coding DNA: TGCAGTGCTAGAGGCGTGGGAGTCAGGGGGACCCAGTACTTC. Protein: CSARGVGVRGTQYF. This chain connects TRBV20-1 to TRBJ2-5; tentative D call: TRBD1 (6 bases). V was trimmed by 1 base and J by 7 bases, leaving 16 bases between them. The V gene's germline CDR1 is DFQATT and CDR2 SNEGSKA (reference sequence). There are 14 residues in the CDR3.

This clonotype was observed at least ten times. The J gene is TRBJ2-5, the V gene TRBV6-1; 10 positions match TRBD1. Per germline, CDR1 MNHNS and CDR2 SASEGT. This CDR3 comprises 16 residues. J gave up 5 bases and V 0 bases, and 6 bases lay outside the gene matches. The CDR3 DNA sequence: TGTGCCAGCAGTGAAGCACTGACAGGGGGCTGGGAGACCCAGTACTTC. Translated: CASSEALTGGWETQYF.

CDR3 in amino acids: CASSFNSHFFGELFF. CDR3 nucleotide sequence: TGTGCCAGCAGTTTCAATTCCCATTTCTTCGGGGAGCTGTTTTTT. The V gene is TRBV12-3 or TRBV12-4, the J gene TRBJ2-2, with unresolved D. Trimming stripped 3 bases from V and 7 bases from J, with 15 bases between. This CDR3 is built from 15 residues.

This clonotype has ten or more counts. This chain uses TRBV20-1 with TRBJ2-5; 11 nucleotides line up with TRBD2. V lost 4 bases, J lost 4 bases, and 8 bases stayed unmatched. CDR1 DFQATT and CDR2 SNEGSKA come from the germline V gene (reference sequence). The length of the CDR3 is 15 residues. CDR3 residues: CSANSGGAFLETQYF. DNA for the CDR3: TGCAGTGCTAATAGCGGGGGGGCGTTCCTAGAGACCCAGTACTTC.

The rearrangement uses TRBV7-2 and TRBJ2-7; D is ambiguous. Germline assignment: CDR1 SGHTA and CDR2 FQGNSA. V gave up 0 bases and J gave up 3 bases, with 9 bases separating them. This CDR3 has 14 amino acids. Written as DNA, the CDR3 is TGTGCCAGCAGCTTAGCTATTGTCGGCTACGAGCAGTACTTC. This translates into CASSLAIVGYEQYF. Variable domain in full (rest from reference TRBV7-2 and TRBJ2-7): GAGVSQSPSNKVTEKGKDVELRCDPISGHTALYWYRQSLGQGLEFLIYFQGNSAPDKSGLPSDRFSAERTGGSVSTLTIQRTQQEDSAVYLCASSLAIVGYEQYFGPGTRLTVT.

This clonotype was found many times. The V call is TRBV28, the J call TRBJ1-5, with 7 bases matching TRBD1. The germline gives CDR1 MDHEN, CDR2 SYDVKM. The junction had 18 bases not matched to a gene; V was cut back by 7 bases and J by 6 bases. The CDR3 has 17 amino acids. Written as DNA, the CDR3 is TGTGCCAGCACCCGGGGGGGGATGACAGGGTTTGGTCAGCCCCAGCATTTT. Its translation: CASTRGGMTGFGQPQHF. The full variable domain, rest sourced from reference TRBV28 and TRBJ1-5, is DVKVTQSSRYLVKRTGEKVFLECVQDMDHENMFWYRQDPGLGLRLIYFSYDVKMKEKGDIPEGYSVSREKKERFSLILESASTNQTSMYLCASTRGGMTGFGQPQHFGDGTRLSIL.

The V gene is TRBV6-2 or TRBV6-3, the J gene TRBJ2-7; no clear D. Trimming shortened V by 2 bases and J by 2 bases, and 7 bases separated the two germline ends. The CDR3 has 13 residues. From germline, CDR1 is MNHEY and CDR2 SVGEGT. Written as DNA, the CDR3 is TGTGCCAGCAGTTACGGGATGACCTACGAGCAGTACTTC. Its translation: CASSYGMTYEQYF.

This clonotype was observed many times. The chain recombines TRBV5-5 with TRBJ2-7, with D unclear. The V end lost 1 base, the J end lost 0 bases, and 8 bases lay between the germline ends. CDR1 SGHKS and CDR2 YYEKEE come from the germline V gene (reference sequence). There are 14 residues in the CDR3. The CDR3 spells CASSLQQSSYEQYF. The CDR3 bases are TGTGCCAGCAGCTTGCAACAGAGCTCCTACGAGCAGTACTTC.

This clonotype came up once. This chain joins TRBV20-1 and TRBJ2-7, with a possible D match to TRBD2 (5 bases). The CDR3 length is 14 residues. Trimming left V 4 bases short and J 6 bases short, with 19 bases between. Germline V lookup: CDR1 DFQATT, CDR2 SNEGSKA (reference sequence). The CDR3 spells CSAKDGDEEVEQYF. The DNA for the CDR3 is TGCAGTGCTAAGGACGGGGATGAAGAGGTCGAGCAGTACTTC.